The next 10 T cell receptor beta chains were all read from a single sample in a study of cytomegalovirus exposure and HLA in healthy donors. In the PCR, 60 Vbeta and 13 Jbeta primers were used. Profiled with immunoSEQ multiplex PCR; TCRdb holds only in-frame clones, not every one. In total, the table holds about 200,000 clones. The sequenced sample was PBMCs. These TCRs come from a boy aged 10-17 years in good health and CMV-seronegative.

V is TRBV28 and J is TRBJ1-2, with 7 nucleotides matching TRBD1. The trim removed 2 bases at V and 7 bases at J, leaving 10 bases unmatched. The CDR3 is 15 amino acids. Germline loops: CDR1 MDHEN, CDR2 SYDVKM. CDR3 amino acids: CASSLIDREPPGYTF. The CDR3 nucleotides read TGTGCCAGCAGTTTAATTGACAGGGAGCCGCCTGGCTACACCTTC.

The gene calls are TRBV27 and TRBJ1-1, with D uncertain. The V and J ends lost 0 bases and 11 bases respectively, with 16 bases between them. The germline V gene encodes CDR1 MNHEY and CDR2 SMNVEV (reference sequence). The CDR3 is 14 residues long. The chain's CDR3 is CASSLSAVGDGAFF. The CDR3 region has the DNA TGTGCCAGCAGTTTATCGGCGGTCGGGGATGGGGCTTTCTTT.

The CDR3 sequence is CASRPGQHNSPLHF. In DNA, the CDR3 is TGTGCCAGCAGACCGGGACAGCATAATTCACCCCTCCACTTT. V is TRBV6-5 and J is TRBJ1-6; TRBD1 matches at 7 bases. This CDR3 has 14 amino acids. The germline V gene encodes CDR1 MNHEY and CDR2 SVGAGI. V lost 6 bases and J lost 5; bases outside the gene matches: 4.

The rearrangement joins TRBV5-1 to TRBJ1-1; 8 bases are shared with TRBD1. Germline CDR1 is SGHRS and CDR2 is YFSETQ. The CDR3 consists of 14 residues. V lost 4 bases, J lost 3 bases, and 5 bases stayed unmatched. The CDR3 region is CASSTTGGDTEAFF. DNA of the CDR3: TGCGCCAGCAGCACAACAGGGGGTGACACTGAAGCTTTCTTT.

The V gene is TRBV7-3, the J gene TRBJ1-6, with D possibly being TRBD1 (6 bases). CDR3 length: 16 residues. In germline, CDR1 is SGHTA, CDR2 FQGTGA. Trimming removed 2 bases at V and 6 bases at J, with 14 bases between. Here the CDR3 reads CASSLRGARSNSPLHF. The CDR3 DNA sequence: TGTGCCAGCAGCTTACGGGGGGCGAGGTCTAATTCACCCCTCCACTTT.

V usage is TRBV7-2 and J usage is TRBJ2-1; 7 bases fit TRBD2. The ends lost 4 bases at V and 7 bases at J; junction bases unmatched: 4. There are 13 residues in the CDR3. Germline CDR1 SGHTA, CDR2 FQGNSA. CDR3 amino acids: CASSWTSTNEQFF. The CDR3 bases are TGTGCCAGCAGCTGGACTAGTACGAATGAGCAGTTCTTC.

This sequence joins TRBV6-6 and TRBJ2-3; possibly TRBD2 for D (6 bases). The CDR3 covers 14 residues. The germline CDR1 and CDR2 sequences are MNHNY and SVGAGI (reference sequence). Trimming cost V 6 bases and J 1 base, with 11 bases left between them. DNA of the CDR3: TGTGCCAGCAGCCCCGGCGGGGGCACAGATACGCAGTATTTT. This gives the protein CASSPGGGTDTQYF.

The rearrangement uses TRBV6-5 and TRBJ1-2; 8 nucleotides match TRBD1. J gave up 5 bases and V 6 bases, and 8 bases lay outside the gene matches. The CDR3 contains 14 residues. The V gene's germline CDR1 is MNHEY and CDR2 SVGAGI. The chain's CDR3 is CASRPPDREYGYTF. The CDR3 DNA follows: TGTGCCAGCAGGCCCCCGGACAGGGAATATGGCTACACCTTC.

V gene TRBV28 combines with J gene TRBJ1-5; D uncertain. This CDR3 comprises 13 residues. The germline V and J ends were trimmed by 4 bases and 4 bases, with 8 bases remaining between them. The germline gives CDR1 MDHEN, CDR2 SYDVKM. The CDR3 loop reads CASSSQVNQPQHF. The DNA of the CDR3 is TGTGCCAGCAGTTCACAAGTGAATCAGCCCCAGCATTTT. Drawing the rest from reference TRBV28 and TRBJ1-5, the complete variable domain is DVKVTQSSRYLVKRTGEKVFLECVQDMDHENMFWYRQDPGLGLRLIYFSYDVKMKEKGDIPEGYSVSREKKERFSLILESASTNQTSMYLCASSSQVNQPQHFGDGTRLSIL.

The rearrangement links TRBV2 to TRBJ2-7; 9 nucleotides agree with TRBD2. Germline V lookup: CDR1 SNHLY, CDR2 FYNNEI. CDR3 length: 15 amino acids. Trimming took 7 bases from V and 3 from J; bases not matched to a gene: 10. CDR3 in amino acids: CASNPRASGNYEQYF. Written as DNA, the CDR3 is TGTGCCAGCAACCCGAGGGCTAGCGGGAACTACGAGCAGTACTTC.